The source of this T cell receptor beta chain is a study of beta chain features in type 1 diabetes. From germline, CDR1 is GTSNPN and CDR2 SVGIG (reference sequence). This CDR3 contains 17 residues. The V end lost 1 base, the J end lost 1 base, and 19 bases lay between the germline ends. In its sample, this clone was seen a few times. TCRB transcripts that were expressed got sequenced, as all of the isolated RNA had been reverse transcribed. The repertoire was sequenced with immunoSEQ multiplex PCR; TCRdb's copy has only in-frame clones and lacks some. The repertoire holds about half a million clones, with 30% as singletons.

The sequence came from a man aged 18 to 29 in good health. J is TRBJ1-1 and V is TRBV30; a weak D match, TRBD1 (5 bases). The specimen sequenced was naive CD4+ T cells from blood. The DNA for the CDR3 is TGTGCCTGGAGTGGGGGATCGGTGAGGGGCCGGAACACTGAAGCTTTCTTT. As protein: CAWSGGSVRGRNTEAFF.